This T cell receptor beta chain was recovered during a study of blood T cell repertoires in COVID-19. Study at large: From T cells, B-cell-depleted T cells, or PBMCs came the material, which was cDNA or gDNA.

Libraries were prepared by immunoSEQ multiplex PCR; TCRdb keeps only in-frame clonotypes and omits some of them. The sample includes about 200,000 clones, roughly 83% seen only once; the top ten take roughly 5.9%. CDR3 length equals 11 residues. Germline assignment: CDR1 MGHDK and CDR2 SYGVNS. V was cut by 4 bases and J by 7 bases, with 7 bases left in between. This clone was seen only once. This chain joins TRBV25-1 and TRBJ1-2; maybe TRBD1 (5 bases). The sample comprised PBMCs or T cells enriched from blood (not recorded which). This clonotype originated in a man in his forties with acute COVID-19. The CDR3 coding sequence is TGTGCCAGCAGTGGGGGGGTTGGCTACACCTTC. This codes for CASSGGVGYTF.